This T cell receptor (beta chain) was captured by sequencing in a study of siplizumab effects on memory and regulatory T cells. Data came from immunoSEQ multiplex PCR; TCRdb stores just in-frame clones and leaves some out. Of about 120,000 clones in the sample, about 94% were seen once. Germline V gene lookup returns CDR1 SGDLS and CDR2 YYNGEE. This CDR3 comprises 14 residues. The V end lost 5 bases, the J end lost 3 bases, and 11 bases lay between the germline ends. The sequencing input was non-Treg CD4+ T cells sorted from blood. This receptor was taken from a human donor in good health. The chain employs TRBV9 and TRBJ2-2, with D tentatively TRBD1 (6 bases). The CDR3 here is CASSSGADTGELFF. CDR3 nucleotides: TGTGCCAGCAGTTCAGGGGCGGACACCGGGGAGCTGTTTTTT.